This T cell receptor beta chain was sequenced for a study of blood T cells in healthy people across ages. The second PCR ran roughly 6 to 11 cycles with a sample-barcoded 5' primer and J-beta primers. The template-switch adaptor, which had 12 random nucleotides, put a tag on each cDNA molecule. All samples yielded 3 million or more CDR3-containing paired-end reads. TCRdb recomputed calls from the 5' RACE reads with MiXCR, one row per CDR3 protein. The sample has approximately 1.5 million distinct CDR3 sequences; 35% to 45% are singletons. The sample was blood. This clonotype originated in a woman aged 18-29 years in good health.

CDR3 sequence reads: CSALSGRGYADTQYF. CDR3 DNA sequence: TGCAGTGCTCTAAGCGGGCGGGGGTATGCAGATACGCAGTATTTT. V and J are TRBV20-1 and TRBJ2-3; the match to TRBD2 covers 7 bases. The V gene's germline CDR1 is DFQATT and CDR2 SNEGSKA (reference sequence). V shed 5 bases, J shed 4 bases, and the junction held 12 bases outside the gene matches. The CDR3 is 15 residues long.